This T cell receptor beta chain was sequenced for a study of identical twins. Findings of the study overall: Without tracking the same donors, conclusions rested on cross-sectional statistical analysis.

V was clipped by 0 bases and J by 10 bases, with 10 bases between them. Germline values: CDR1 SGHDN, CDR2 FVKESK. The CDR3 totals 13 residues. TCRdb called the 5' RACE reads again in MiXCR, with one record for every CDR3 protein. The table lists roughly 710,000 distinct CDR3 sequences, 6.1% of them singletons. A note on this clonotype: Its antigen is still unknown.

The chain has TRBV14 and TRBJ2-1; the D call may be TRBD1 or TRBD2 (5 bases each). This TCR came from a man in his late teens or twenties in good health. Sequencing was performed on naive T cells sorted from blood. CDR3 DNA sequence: TGTGCCAGCAGCCAAGATTTGGGACGGGAGCAGTTCTTC. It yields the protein CASSQDLGREQFF. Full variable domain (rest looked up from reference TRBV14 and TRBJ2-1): EAGVTQFPSHSVIEKGQTVTLRCDPISGHDNLYWYRRVMGKEIKFLLHFVKESKQDESGMPNNRFLAERTGGTYSTLKVQPAELEDSGVYFCASSQDLGREQFFGPGTRLTVL.